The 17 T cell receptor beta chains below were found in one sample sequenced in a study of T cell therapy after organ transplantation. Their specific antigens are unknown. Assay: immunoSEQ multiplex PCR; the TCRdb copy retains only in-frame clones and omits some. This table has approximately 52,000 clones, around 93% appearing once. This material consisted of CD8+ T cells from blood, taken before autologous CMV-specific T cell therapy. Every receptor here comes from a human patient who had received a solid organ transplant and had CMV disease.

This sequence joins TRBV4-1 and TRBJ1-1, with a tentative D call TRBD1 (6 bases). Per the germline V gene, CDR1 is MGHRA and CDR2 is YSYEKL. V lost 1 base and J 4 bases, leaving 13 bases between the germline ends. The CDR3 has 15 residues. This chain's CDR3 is CASSQGRGLVTEAFF. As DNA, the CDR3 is TGCGCCAGCAGCCAAGGTCGGGGGCTGGTCACTGAAGCTTTCTTT.

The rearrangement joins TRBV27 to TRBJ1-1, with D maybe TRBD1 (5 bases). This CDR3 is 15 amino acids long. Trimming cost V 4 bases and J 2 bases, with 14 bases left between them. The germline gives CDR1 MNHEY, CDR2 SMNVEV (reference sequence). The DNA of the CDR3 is TGTGCCAGCAGTTGGGGCAGGGCGTATAACACTGAAGCTTTCTTT. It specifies CASSWGRAYNTEAFF.

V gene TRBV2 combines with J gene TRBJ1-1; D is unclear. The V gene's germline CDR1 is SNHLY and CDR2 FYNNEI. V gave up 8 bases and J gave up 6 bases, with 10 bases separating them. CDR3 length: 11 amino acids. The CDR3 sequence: CASLEAPEAFF. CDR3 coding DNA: TGTGCCAGCCTCGAAGCCCCTGAAGCTTTCTTT.

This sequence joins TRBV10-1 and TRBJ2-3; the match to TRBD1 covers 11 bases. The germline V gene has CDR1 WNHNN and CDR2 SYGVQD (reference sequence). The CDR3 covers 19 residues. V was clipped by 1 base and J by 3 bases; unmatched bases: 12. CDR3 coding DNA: TGCGCCAGCAGTGAGTGGATCTCAAGGACAGGGGGCAGGACAGATACGCAGTATTTT. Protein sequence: CASSEWISRTGGRTDTQYF.

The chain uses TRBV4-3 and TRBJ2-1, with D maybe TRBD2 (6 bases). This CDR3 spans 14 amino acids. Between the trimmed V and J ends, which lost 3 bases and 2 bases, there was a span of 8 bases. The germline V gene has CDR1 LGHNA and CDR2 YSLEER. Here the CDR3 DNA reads TGCGCCAGCAGCCATAGCGGAACCTACAATGAGCAGTTCTTC. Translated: CASSHSGTYNEQFF.

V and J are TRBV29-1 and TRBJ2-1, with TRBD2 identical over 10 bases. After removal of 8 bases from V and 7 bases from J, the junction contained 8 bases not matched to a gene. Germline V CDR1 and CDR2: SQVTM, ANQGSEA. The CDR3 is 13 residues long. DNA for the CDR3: TGCAGCCATTTAGCGGGAGGAGCGAATGAGCAGTTCTTC. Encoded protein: CSHLAGGANEQFF.

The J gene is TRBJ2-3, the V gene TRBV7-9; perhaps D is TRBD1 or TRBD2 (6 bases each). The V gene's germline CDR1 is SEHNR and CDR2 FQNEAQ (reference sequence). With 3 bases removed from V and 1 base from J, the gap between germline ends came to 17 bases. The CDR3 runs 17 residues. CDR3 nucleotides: TGTGCCAGCAGCTTTGACGGGGGCGCAGGGGGCACAGATACGCAGTATTTT. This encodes CASSFDGGAGGTDTQYF.

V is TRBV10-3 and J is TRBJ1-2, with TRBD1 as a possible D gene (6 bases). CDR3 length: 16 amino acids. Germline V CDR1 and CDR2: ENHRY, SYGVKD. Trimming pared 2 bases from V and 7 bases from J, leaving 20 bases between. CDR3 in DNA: TGTGCCATCAGTGAGAACAGGGTTTTCCAACATGCTGGCTACACCTTC. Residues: CAISENRVFQHAGYTF.

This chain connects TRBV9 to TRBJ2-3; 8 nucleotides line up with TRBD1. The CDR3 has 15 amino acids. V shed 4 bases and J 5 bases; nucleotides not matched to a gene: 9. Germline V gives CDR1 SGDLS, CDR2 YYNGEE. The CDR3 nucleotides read TGTGCCAGCAGCCAACTTCAGGGGGCAGAAGATACGCAGTATTTT. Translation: CASSQLQGAEDTQYF. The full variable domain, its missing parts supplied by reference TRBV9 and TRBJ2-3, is DSGVTQTPKHLITATGQRVTLRCSPRSGDLSVYWYQQSLDQGLQFLIQYYNGEERAKGNILERFSAQQFPDLHSELNLSSLELGDSALYFCASSQLQGAEDTQYFGPGTRLTVL.

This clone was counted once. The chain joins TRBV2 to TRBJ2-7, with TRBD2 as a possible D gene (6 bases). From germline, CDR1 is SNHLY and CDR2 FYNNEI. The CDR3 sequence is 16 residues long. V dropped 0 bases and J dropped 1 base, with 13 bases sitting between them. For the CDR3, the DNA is TGTGCCAGCAGTGAAGCGCTTGAGGGGACTTCCTACGAGCAGTACTTC. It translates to CASSEALEGTSYEQYF. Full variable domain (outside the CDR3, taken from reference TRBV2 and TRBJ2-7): EPEVTQTPSHQVTQMGQEVILRCVPISNHLYFYWYRQILGQKVEFLVSFYNNEISEKSEIFDDQFSVERPDGSNFTLKIRSTKLEDSAMYFCASSEALEGTSYEQYFGPGTRLTVT.

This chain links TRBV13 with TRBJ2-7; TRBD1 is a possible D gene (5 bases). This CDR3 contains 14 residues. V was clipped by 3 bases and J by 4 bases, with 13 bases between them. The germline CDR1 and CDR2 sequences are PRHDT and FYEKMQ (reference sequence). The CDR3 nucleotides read TGTGCCAGCAGCTTGGCCGACAGAAGTTACGAGCAGTACTTC. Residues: CASSLADRSYEQYF.

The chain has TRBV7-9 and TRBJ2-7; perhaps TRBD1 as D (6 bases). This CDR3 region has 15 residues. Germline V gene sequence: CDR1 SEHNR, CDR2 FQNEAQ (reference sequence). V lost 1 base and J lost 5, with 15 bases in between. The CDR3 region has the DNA TGTGCCAGCAGCTTAGGACAGGAGAGGGACGACGAGCAGTACTTC. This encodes CASSLGQERDDEQYF.

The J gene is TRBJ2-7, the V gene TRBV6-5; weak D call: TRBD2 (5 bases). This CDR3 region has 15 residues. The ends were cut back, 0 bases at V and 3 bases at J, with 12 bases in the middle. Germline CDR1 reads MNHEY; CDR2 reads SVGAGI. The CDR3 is CASSYSAPGSYEQYF. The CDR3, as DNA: TGTGCCAGCAGTTACTCGGCTCCGGGGAGCTACGAGCAGTACTTC.

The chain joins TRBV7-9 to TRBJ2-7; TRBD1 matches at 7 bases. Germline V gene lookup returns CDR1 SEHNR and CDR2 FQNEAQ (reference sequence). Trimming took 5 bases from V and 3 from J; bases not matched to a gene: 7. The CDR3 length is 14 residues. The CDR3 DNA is TGTGCCAGCAGCCCCCCGGGACAGATCTACGAGCAGTACTTC. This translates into CASSPPGQIYEQYF.

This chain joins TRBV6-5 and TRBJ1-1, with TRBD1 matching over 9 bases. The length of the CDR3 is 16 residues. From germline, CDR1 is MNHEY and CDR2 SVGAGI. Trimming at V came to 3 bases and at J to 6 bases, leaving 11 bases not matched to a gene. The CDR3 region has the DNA TGTGCCAGCAGTTATCCCGGGACAGGGACGGGAGCTGAAGCTTTCTTT. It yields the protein CASSYPGTGTGAEAFF.

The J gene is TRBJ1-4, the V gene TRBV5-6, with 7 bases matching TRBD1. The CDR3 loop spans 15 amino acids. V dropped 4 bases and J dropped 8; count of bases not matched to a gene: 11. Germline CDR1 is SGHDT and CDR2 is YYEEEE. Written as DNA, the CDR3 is TGTGCCAGCAGCCACCTGAAGGGGGCAGGGGAAAAACTGTTTTTT. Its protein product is CASSHLKGAGEKLFF.

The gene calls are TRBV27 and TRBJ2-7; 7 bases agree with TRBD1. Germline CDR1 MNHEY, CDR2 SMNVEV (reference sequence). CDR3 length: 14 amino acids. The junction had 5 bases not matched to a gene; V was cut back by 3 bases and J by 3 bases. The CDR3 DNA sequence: TGTGCCAGCAGTTTCCGACAGGGTAACTACGAGCAGTACTTC. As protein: CASSFRQGNYEQYF.